Each of the 7 T cell receptor beta chains below was sequenced from the same sample in a study of blood T cell repertoires in COVID-19. The method was immunoSEQ multiplex PCR; TCRdb's version includes in-frame clones alone and lacks a portion of them. The sample carries roughly 180,000 clones, approximately 88% recorded once. The sample comprised peripheral blood. The origin of the receptors is a woman between 35 and 50 years old with COVID-19, enrolled during active disease.

This sequence joins TRBV19 and TRBJ1-1; D gene ambiguous. The V and J ends lost 2 bases and 5 bases respectively, with 6 bases between them. CDR3 length: 12 residues. CDR1 is LNHDA, CDR2 SQIVND, per germline (reference sequence). Here the CDR3 DNA reads TGTGCCAGTAGTATAATTAGAACTGAAGCTTTCTTT. Translated: CASSIIRTEAFF.

This clone was found a few times. V and J are TRBV6-4 and TRBJ2-3, with D possibly matching TRBD2 (6 bases). CDR1 is MRHNA, CDR2 SNTAGT, per germline. Trimming removed 5 bases from V and 1 base from J, with 13 bases in between. This CDR3 comprises 15 residues. The CDR3, as DNA: TGTGCCAGCAGTTATGTGGGAGGTGGCACAGATACGCAGTATTTT. Encoded protein: CASSYVGGGTDTQYF.

The rearrangement uses TRBV12-3 or TRBV12-4 and TRBJ2-5; 7 nucleotides agree with TRBD1. The J segment lost 4 bases and the V segment lost 3 bases, leaving 2 bases of the junction unmatched. The CDR3 spans 13 residues. The CDR3 coding sequence is TGTGCCAGCAGTTTCGGGACAGCAGAGACCCAGTACTTC. Translating it yields CASSFGTAETQYF.

This clone was detected a few times. The chain couples TRBV10-1 to TRBJ1-1; D is undetermined. Germline V gives CDR1 WNHNN, CDR2 SYGVQD (reference sequence). V lost 6 bases to trimming and J lost 8 bases, with 16 bases between them. This CDR3 region has 13 residues. The CDR3 reads CASRIRGGGEAFF. CDR3 nucleotide sequence: TGCGCCAGCAGGATTAGAGGAGGTGGGGAAGCTTTCTTT.

The rearrangement links TRBV24-1 to TRBJ1-5, with 7 bases that match TRBD1. Germline V gene data show CDR1 as KGHDR and CDR2 as SFDVKD. V was clipped by 4 bases and J by 11 bases; unmatched bases: 10. The CDR3 extends over 14 amino acids. The CDR3 region is CATSDQGEPGAQHF. DNA of the CDR3: TGTGCCACCAGTGACCAGGGGGAACCCGGGGCCCAGCATTTT.

The V gene is TRBV27, the J gene TRBJ2-1; 9 bases map to TRBD1. The CDR3 extends over 15 amino acids. Germline V lookup: CDR1 MNHEY, CDR2 SMNVEV (reference sequence). J was trimmed by 7 bases and V by 5 bases; bases with no gene match: 9. DNA for the CDR3: TGTGCCAGCAGTCTTTGGGGACAGGGAGGGAATGAGCAGTTCTTC. Residues: CASSLWGQGGNEQFF.

The chain is built from TRBV27 and TRBJ2-2; 7 bases agree with TRBD1. The CDR3 spans 16 residues. The V and J ends lost 5 bases and 5 bases, in that order; junction bases with no gene match: 11. Germline values: CDR1 MNHEY, CDR2 SMNVEV (reference sequence). Here the CDR3 reads CASSPRDSTSTGELFF. CDR3 sequence (DNA): TGTGCCAGCAGTCCCCGGGACAGTACTTCAACCGGGGAGCTGTTTTTT.